This TCR beta chain was captured in a study of sequential checkpoint blockade in melanoma. Study summary: First-line arms were nivolumab then ipilimumab, or the reverse, randomized 1:1. After both sequences, patients received maintenance nivolumab.

Treatment described: randomized to nivolumab then ipilimumab (arm A) or the reverse (arm B). Patients had received no earlier DNA-damaging chemotherapy. From thawed PBMCs, live CD3+CD8+ cells negative for CD19 and CD56 were sorted. The CDR3 runs to 14 residues. Germline CDR1 and CDR2: SGHTA and FQGNSA. Trimming left V 2 bases short and J 6 bases short, with 11 bases between. Some clones are missing from TCRdb's copy, which holds only in-frame ones; the method was immunoSEQ multiplex PCR. Of around 13,000 clones in the sample, roughly 72% were seen once. The chain joins TRBV7-2 to TRBJ2-1; tentatively, D is TRBD2 (6 bases). Sequences were derived from CD8+ T cells sorted from blood (inferred from file names), sampled from a patient given nivolumab and ipilimumab in sequence. The TCR comes from a human donor with melanoma. The CDR3 reads CASSLITSRNEQFF. The DNA of the CDR3 is TGTGCCAGCAGCTTAATTACTAGCCGCAATGAGCAGTTCTTC.